These 26 T cell receptor beta chains were all obtained from the same sample, sequenced in a study of vaccination effects on CD4 cells after COVID-19. No antigen has been assigned to these receptors. Antigen-specific CD4+ T cell clonotypes were called by their expansion after viral peptide-pool culture in ViraFEST. Following culture for about ten days, CD4+ T cells were isolated. Produced via immunoSEQ multiplex PCR; TCRdb's table is partial and in-frame only. This sample has about 31,000 clones; around 70% occur once, and the top ten carry 28%. The sample consisted of CD4+ T cells from PBMCs cultured with HCoV-229E spike peptides, taken before COVID-19 vaccination. The receptor source for this set is a human donor who received a COVID-19 vaccine.

This chain joins TRBV3-1 (or the pseudogene TRBV3-2) and TRBJ2-7; TRBD1 agrees at 10 bases. Trimming took 6 bases from V and 2 from J; bases not matched to a gene: 7. There are 15 residues in the CDR3. CDR1 and CDR2 (germline): LGHDT, YNNKEL (reference sequence). Here the CDR3 reads CASRLGDRGTYEQYF. In DNA form, the CDR3 reads TGTGCCAGCAGGCTCGGGGACAGGGGTACCTACGAGCAGTACTTC.

The chain couples TRBV2 to TRBJ1-6, with 8 bases lining up with TRBD1. The germline gives CDR1 SNHLY, CDR2 FYNNEI. The CDR3 consists of 15 residues. V lost 5 bases to trimming and J lost 8 bases; unmatched junction nucleotides: 8. The DNA for the CDR3 is TGTGCCAGCAGTTCGGACAGGGCGAGGGATTCACCCCTCCACTTT. Translation: CASSSDRARDSPLHF.

The V gene is TRBV18, the J gene TRBJ2-2; the match to TRBD2 covers 7 bases. The V gene end was trimmed by 5 bases and the J gene end by 8 bases; junction bases not matched to a gene: 8. Germline V gene data show CDR1 as KGHSH and CDR2 as LQKENI. CDR3 length equals 14 residues. CDR3: CASSLTTSAGELFF. The CDR3 DNA reads TGTGCCAGCTCATTGACTACTAGCGCGGGGGAGCTGTTTTTT.

This clone was observed once. The chain has TRBV4-2 and TRBJ2-5; 7 bases are a match to TRBD2. V trimming: 0 bases; J trimming: 4 bases; junction bases outside the gene matches: 14. Germline CDR1 LGHNA, CDR2 YNFKEQ. The CDR3 length is 18 residues. The CDR3 protein is CASSQEGRVGGGRETQYF. The CDR3 coding sequence is TGTGCCAGCAGCCAAGAAGGGCGGGTCGGAGGCGGGAGAGAGACCCAGTACTTC.

This clone was found a few times. The chain carries TRBV25-1 and TRBJ2-7; D possibly corresponds to TRBD1 (6 bases). There are 15 residues in the CDR3. Germline-derived CDR1 and CDR2 are MGHDK and SYGVNS. V dropped 2 bases and J dropped 3 bases, with 14 bases sitting between them. CDR3 in amino acids: CASSETGTTIYEQYF. The CDR3 bases are TGTGCCAGCAGTGAAACCGGGACAACTATCTACGAGCAGTACTTC.

The genes are TRBV6-5 and TRBJ1-5; D not resolved. Trimming removed 8 bases from V and 4 bases from J, with 3 bases in between. The CDR3 runs 10 residues. Germline V CDR1 and CDR2: MNHEY, SVGAGI. This chain's CDR3 is CASANQPQHF. The DNA of the CDR3 is TGTGCCAGCGCTAATCAGCCCCAGCATTTT.

This chain joins TRBV27 and TRBJ1-6, with D unresolved. The CDR3 has 13 residues. Germline CDR1 MNHEY, CDR2 SMNVEV (reference sequence). Trimming took off 8 bases at V and 10 bases at J, with 15 bases between the two ends. CDR3 in amino acids: CASGEKGSSPLHF. DNA for the CDR3: TGTGCCAGCGGGGAAAAAGGTAGCTCACCCCTCCACTTT.

Only a few counts were recorded for this clone. The chain uses TRBV3-1 (or the pseudogene TRBV3-2) and TRBJ1-6, with D unclear. In germline, CDR1 is LGHDT, CDR2 YNNKEL (reference sequence). The CDR3 totals 13 residues. V lost 4 bases, J lost 6 bases, and 7 bases lay in between. The CDR3: CASSRESNSPLHF. The CDR3 DNA sequence: TGTGCCAGCAGCCGTGAAAGTAATTCACCCCTCCACTTT.

The V gene is TRBV6-5, the J gene TRBJ2-3; 9 nucleotides match TRBD2. The CDR3 has 15 amino acids. Germline V lookup: CDR1 MNHEY, CDR2 SVGAGI. Unmatched junction bases numbered 4, after V lost 2 bases and J lost 4 bases. Here the CDR3 reads CASSYGGGGADTQYF. The DNA for the CDR3 is TGTGCCAGCAGTTACGGTGGCGGGGGGGCAGATACGCAGTATTTT.

This chain links TRBV2 with TRBJ2-7, with 9 bases aligning to TRBD1. Unmatched junction bases numbered 9, after V lost 6 bases and J lost 6 bases. Looked up from germline, CDR1 is SNHLY and CDR2 is FYNNEI. The CDR3 covers 14 residues. The CDR3 nucleotides read TGTGCCAGCAGGGGGACAGGGTCAAATCTCGAGCAGTACTTC. Translation gives CASRGTGSNLEQYF.

The chain joins TRBV3-1 (or the pseudogene TRBV3-2) to TRBJ2-5; 7 bases line up with TRBD1. Germline assignment: CDR1 LGHDT and CDR2 YNNKEL (reference sequence). Unmatched junction bases numbered 15, after V lost 4 bases and J lost 4 bases. The CDR3 is made up of 17 amino acids. CDR3 residues: CASSPVTGTPGGETQYF. The CDR3 DNA follows: TGTGCCAGCAGCCCAGTAACCGGGACCCCAGGGGGAGAGACCCAGTACTTC.

V is TRBV4-1 and J is TRBJ2-3, with D perhaps TRBD1 or TRBD2 (5 bases each). V lost 0 bases and J 10 bases, leaving 14 bases between the germline ends. CDR3 size: 14 residues. The germline CDR1 and CDR2 sequences are MGHRA and YSYEKL. This CDR3 reads CASSQDWGSPAQYF. The CDR3, as DNA: TGCGCCAGCAGCCAAGATTGGGGGAGTCCTGCGCAGTATTTT.

The chain links TRBV4-3 to TRBJ2-1; D is possibly TRBD1 (6 bases). Trimming pared 3 bases from V and 7 bases from J, leaving 19 bases between. Germline CDR1 is LGHNA and CDR2 is YSLEER. The CDR3 consists of 16 residues. The CDR3 DNA follows: TGCGCCAGCAGCCAGGCGACAGGAGGAGGATGGAATGAGCAGTTCTTC. This gives the protein CASSQATGGGWNEQFF.

To note about this clone: One junction end disagrees with the germline gene, perhaps due to a read error. V gene TRBV7-7 combines with J gene TRBJ2-1; D not certain. The CDR3 contains 14 residues. CDR1 SSHAT and CDR2 FNYEAQ come from the germline V gene (reference sequence). The CDR3 DNA sequence: TGTGCTAGCAGCTTCAGTCAGGACTACAATGAGCAGTTCTTC. This translates into CASSFSQDYNEQFF.

V usage is TRBV6-6 and J usage is TRBJ2-5, with 11 bases aligning to TRBD2. The length of the CDR3 is 14 residues. J was trimmed by 2 bases and V by 8 bases; bases with no gene match: 4. CDR1 is MNHNY, CDR2 SVGAGI, per germline (reference sequence). CDR3 DNA: TGTGCCAGCTTGACTAGCGGGGCGCAAGAGACCCAGTACTTC. Its translation is CASLTSGAQETQYF.

The chain recombines TRBV6-6 with TRBJ1-2; 7 bases are shared with TRBD1. J gave up 4 bases and V 7 bases, and 9 bases lay outside the gene matches. Germline V gene lookup returns CDR1 MNHNY and CDR2 SVGAGI (reference sequence). The CDR3 extends over 14 amino acids. In DNA, the CDR3 is TGTGCCAGCACCTACTTCCAGGGGGTCTATGGCTACACCTTC. It encodes CASTYFQGVYGYTF.

V is TRBV6-2 or TRBV6-3 and J is TRBJ2-3; 7 bases are a match to TRBD1. CDR1 is MNHEY, CDR2 SVGEGT, per germline. This CDR3 has 17 residues. V shed 2 bases, J shed 2 bases, and the junction held 10 bases outside the gene matches. The CDR3 DNA is TGTGCCAGCAGTTACCAGTCGATGACAGGGCACACAGATACGCAGTATTTT. It codes for CASSYQSMTGHTDTQYF.

The J gene is TRBJ2-7, the V gene TRBV19, with D possibly TRBD1 on 5 matching bases. V lost 4 bases to trimming and J lost 7 bases, with 14 bases between them. From germline, CDR1 is LNHDA and CDR2 SQIVND (reference sequence). The CDR3 contains 13 residues. CDR3 loop: CASSTGRAGEQYF. The CDR3 coding sequence is TGTGCCAGTAGTACGGGCCGAGCAGGGGAGCAGTACTTC.

This clone was found a few times. The CDR3 DNA reads as TGTGCCAGCTCAGACAATAACTATGGCTACACCTTC. It translates to CASSDNNYGYTF. J is TRBJ1-2 and V is TRBV18; no firm D call. Germline V lookup: CDR1 KGHSH, CDR2 LQKENI. The CDR3 has 12 residues. With 5 bases removed from V and 1 base from J, the gap between germline ends came to 5 bases.

CDR3 sequence: CASSRDSPTDTQYF. The CDR3 bases are TGTGCCAGCAGTCGGGACAGCCCCACAGATACGCAGTATTTT. The chain is built from TRBV28 and TRBJ2-3; 7 positions agree with TRBD1. J gave up 2 bases and V 5 bases, and 4 bases lay outside the gene matches. Germline V gives CDR1 MDHEN, CDR2 SYDVKM. The CDR3 is 14 amino acids.

The chain employs TRBV4-1 and TRBJ1-5; 9 bases fit TRBD1. There are 17 residues in the CDR3. J was trimmed by 6 bases and V by 0 bases; bases with no gene match: 9. Germline CDR1 and CDR2: MGHRA and YSYEKL. The CDR3, as DNA: TGCGCCAGCAGCCAAGAAGGTTTGGACAGGGGAAGTCAGCCCCAGCATTTT. Translation: CASSQEGLDRGSQPQHF.

J is TRBJ2-3 and V is TRBV9; 7 nucleotides align to TRBD1. This CDR3 is built from 15 residues. Germline CDR1 SGDLS, CDR2 YYNGEE. V trimming: 2 bases; J trimming: 5 bases; junction bases outside the gene matches: 8. The chain's CDR3 is CASSVSGTALDTQYF. The DNA for the CDR3 is TGTGCCAGCAGCGTTTCCGGGACAGCACTAGATACGCAGTATTTT. Based on the CDR3 plus reference TRBV9 and TRBJ2-3, the full variable domain is DSGVTQTPKHLITATGQRVTLRCSPRSGDLSVYWYQQSLDQGLQFLIQYYNGEERAKGNILERFSAQQFPDLHSELNLSSLELGDSALYFCASSVSGTALDTQYFGPGTRLTVL.

The chain employs TRBV28 and TRBJ2-7; 9 bases line up with TRBD2. Losses at the gene ends were 8 bases for V and 5 bases for J; bases not matched to a gene: 7. Per germline, CDR1 MDHEN and CDR2 SYDVKM. The CDR3 runs to 13 residues. The CDR3 DNA is TGTGCCAGCTTCACTAGCGGGTCCCACGAGCAGTACTTC. Protein product: CASFTSGSHEQYF.

The J gene is TRBJ1-2, the V gene TRBV12-5; 7 positions match TRBD1. J lost 0 bases, V lost 5 bases, and 6 bases had no gene match. From germline, CDR1 is LGHNT and CDR2 FRNRAP. CDR3 length equals 15 residues. CDR3 in amino acids: CASGRLGQANYGYTF. The CDR3, as DNA: TGTGCTAGTGGTCGCTTAGGACAGGCTAACTATGGCTACACCTTC.

The chain combines TRBV7-9 with TRBJ2-7; D not resolved. CDR1 SEHNR and CDR2 FQNEAQ come from the germline V gene (reference sequence). This CDR3 comprises 14 residues. Trimming cost V 3 bases and J 0 bases, with 9 bases left between them. CDR3 sequence reads: CASSFGPTSYEQYF. CDR3 bases: TGTGCCAGCAGCTTTGGACCTACCTCCTACGAGCAGTACTTC.

This clone came up a few times. V gene TRBV6-5 combines with J gene TRBJ1-6; 8 bases are a match to TRBD1. With 3 bases clipped from V and 10 bases from J, the junction kept 5 bases outside the gene matches. Germline V gene data show CDR1 as MNHEY and CDR2 as SVGAGI. The CDR3 covers 14 residues. CDR3 amino acids: CASSYGQGGSPLHF. CDR3 coding DNA: TGTGCCAGCAGTTATGGACAGGGTGGCTCACCCCTCCACTTT.